This T cell receptor (beta chain) was retrieved from a study of cytomegalovirus exposure and HLA in healthy donors. PCR employed 60 Vbeta and 13 Jbeta primers. The data were produced by immunoSEQ multiplex PCR, yet TCRdb's version contains in-frame clones alone and is incomplete. The sample has about 210,000 clones, around 80% seen once. Study results and caveats: Reports state that TCR beta sequences accurately predicted most subjects' HLA-A and HLA-B alleles.

Comment on this clone: Its target is unknown.

Per germline, CDR1 MGHDK and CDR2 SYGVNS. V shed 1 base and J shed 5 bases, with 14 bases lying between them. This CDR3 region has 16 residues. Sequenced material: PBMCs. The sequence was collected from a boy younger than 18 in good health and CMV-seronegative. This chain links TRBV25-1 with TRBJ1-4; D ambiguous. CDR3 loop: CASSESYGGGNEKLFF. The DNA for the CDR3 is TGTGCCAGCAGTGAATCCTACGGTGGAGGAAATGAAAAACTGTTTTTT. Supplemented by reference TRBV25-1 and TRBJ1-4, the full variable domain reads EADIYQTPRYLVIGTGKKITLECSQTMGHDKMYWYQQDPGMELHLIHYSYGVNSTEKGDLSSESTVSRIRTEHFPLTLESARPSHTSQYLCASSESYGGGNEKLFFGSGTQLSVL.